This is a list of T cell receptor beta chains from one sample in a study of kidney transplant recipient with SARS-CoV-2 infection. TCRdb redid the calling of the reads with MiXCR, one entry per CDR3 protein. Among 250,000 or so distinct CDR3 sequences listed, around 30% were seen once. This specimen was a blood sample, taken at baseline and on roughly day 120 from a kidney transplant recipient. These receptors all stem from a male patient aged 25 to 39 who had COVID-19 and was a kidney transplant recipient. Some T cells may be graft donor cells. The CDR3 runs from the conserved cysteine through the conserved F or W. The order of the fields is J gene, V gene, CDR3 protein.

TRBJ2-5 TRBV30 CARRASGNQTQYF
TRBJ1-2 TRBV6-5 CASGQTFGYTF
TRBJ2-3 TRBV7-2 CASTMGGRHTDTQYF
TRBJ1-2 TRBV7-6 CASSSAYESRKTYGYTF
TRBJ2-7 TRBV24-1 CATSLWSSYEQYF
TRBJ1-1 TRBV19 CASSTRKGTTEAFF
TRBJ1-3 TRBV7-2 CASSLASGGASSGNTIYF
TRBJ1-2 TRBV20-1 CSAEDLLLRKTYGYTF
TRBJ1-2 TRBV6-9 CASSYKRPYGKTYGYTF
TRBJ1-2 TRBV3-1 CASSVQRTLRKTYGYTF
TRBJ2-1 TRBV5-1 CASGTRTGLTGLSSYNEQFF
TRBJ2-7 TRBV27 CASSADRGHRRDEQYF
TRBJ1-1 TRBV27 CASSLNRGGTEAFF
TRBJ2-3 TRBV20-1 CSARDFGAESTDTQYF
TRBJ2-2 TRBV24-1 CATSDYRGETGELFF
TRBJ2-7 TRBV3-1 CASSQGQGAFYEQYF
TRBJ2-3 TRBV27 CASRSRLAGQVDTQYF
TRBJ2-3 TRBV21-1 CASSMSIATVTQDTQYF
TRBJ2-7 TRBV18 CASSPQRQGTYSEQYF
TRBJ2-2 TRBV19 CASRSTSGRGNTGELFF
TRBJ2-7 TRBV29-1 CSVGALGTSGSQYF
TRBJ1-5 TRBV15 CATSRDRVGNQPQHF
TRBJ2-3 TRBV28 CASSFTFVPSGRAAGTDTQYF
TRBJ1-2 TRBV3-1 CASSKQGTLRKTYGYTF
TRBJ1-2 TRBV7-9 CASSGIGYHGKTYGYTF
TRBJ2-2 TRBV6-2/TRBV6-3 CASSLGRNTGELFF
TRBJ2-3 TRBV28 CASSSRLAGAPGTQYF
TRBJ2-7 TRBV2 CASSESGGFGEQYF
TRBJ2-2 TRBV7-2 CASSLVITGELFF
TRBJ1-1 TRBV4-3 CASSQVRGINTEAFF
TRBJ1-6 TRBV4-1 CASSQDLIRADNSPLHF
TRBJ2-3 TRBV27 CASRLLAYSDTQYF
TRBJ1-1 TRBV5-1 CASSETTGVMNTEAFF
TRBJ2-1 TRBV19 CASSIPGLAGVFGNEQFF
TRBJ1-5 TRBV30 CAWSVRDRRNQPQHF
TRBJ2-3 TRBV19 CASSPYPGQGETDAQYF
TRBJ1-2 TRBV7-6 CASSSSIESRKTYGYTF